Listed below are T cell receptor beta chains from one sample, sequenced in a study of low-dose radiotherapy and immunotherapy resistance in tumors. A single record per CDR3 protein comes from TCRdb applying MiXCR to the reads. The table shows roughly 76,000 distinct CDR3 sequences, with approximately 17% occurring only once. The specimen comprised PBMCs, sampled before treatment. Every receptor here comes from a male donor with prostate cancer. Both conserved end residues are trimmed from each CDR3. D genes are given only for firm matches. Not all rows give a size; the values are once, few, many and, for expanded clones, a class.

TRBV6-1,12,TRBD1,TRBJ1-2,few,ASRTDRAAYGYT
TRBV7-9,11,-,TRBJ2-3,many,ASSFKGGDTQY
TRBV11-2,11,TRBD1,TRBJ1-2,many,ASSLRTGSGYT
TRBV19,13,-,TRBJ1-4,-,ASSIGGTRNEKLF
TRBV7-9,14,-,TRBJ2-7,many,ASSFDAGFSSYEQY
TRBV6-2/TRBV6-3,14,TRBD2,TRBJ2-7,many,ASSFNPSGRSYEQY
TRBV19,13,TRBD1,TRBJ2-1,many,ASSPRTGAGGEQF
TRBV15,12,-,TRBJ2-7,many,ATSAPLGRGEQY
TRBV2,11,-,TRBJ2-3,many,ASSDRGTDTQY
TRBV7-2,12,-,TRBJ1-1,many,ASSSYRENTEAF
TRBV3-1,14,-,TRBJ2-2,many,ASSQEGRIGTGELF
TRBV4-1,14,-,TRBJ1-5,-,ASSQEWSRGNQPQH
TRBV27,10,-,TRBJ1-6,few,ASPIYNSPLH
TRBV6-2/TRBV6-3,10,-,TRBJ1-5,-,ASSAQGQPQH
TRBV29-1,9,-,TRBJ2-3,-,SGTPTDTQY